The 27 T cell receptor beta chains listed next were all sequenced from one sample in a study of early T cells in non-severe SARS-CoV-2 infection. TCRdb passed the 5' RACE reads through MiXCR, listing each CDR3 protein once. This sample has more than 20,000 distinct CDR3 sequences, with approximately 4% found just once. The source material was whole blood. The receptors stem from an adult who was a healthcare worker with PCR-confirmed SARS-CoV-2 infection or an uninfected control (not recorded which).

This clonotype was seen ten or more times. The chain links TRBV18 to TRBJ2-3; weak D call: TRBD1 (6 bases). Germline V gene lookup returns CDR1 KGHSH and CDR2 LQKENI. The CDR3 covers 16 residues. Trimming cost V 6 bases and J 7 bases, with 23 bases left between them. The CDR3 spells CASSAGQHLGSNTQYF. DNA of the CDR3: TGTGCCAGCTCGGCCGGACAGCACCTAGGATCCAATACGCAGTATTTT. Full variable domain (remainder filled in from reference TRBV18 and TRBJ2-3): NAGVMQNPRHLVRRRGQEARLRCSPMKGHSHVYWYRQLPEEGLKFMVYLQKENIIDESGMPKERFSAEFPKEGPSILRIQQVVRGDSAAYFCASSAGQHLGSNTQYFGPGTRLTVL.

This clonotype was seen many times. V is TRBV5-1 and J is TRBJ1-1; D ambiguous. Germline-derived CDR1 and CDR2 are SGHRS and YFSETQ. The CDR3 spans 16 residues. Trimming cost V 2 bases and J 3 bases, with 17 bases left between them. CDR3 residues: CASSFGSHVVDTEAFF. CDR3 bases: TGCGCCAGCAGCTTCGGATCCCATGTTGTGGACACTGAAGCTTTCTTT.

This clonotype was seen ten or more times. CDR3 in amino acids: CSAGTVSSYNEQFF. CDR3 DNA sequence: TGCAGTGCTGGGACAGTTAGCTCCTACAATGAGCAGTTCTTC. The rearrangement links TRBV20-1 to TRBJ2-1, with 7 bases lining up with TRBD1. The V gene end was trimmed by 5 bases and the J gene end by 0 bases; junction bases not matched to a gene: 4. The CDR3 consists of 14 residues. CDR1 DFQATT and CDR2 SNEGSKA come from the germline V gene (reference sequence).

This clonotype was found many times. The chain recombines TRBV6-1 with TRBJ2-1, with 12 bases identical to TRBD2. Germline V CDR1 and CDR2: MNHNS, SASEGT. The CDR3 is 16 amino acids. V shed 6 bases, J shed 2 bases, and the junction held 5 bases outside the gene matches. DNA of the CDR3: TGTGCCAGCAGACAAGGACTAGCGGGGACCTACAATGAGCAGTTCTTC. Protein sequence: CASRQGLAGTYNEQFF.

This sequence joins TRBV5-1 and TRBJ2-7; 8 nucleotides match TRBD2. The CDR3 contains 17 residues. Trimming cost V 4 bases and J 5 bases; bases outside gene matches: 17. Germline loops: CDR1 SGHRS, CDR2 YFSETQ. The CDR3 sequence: CASSAIQRSGSPHEQYF. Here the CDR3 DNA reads TGCGCCAGCAGCGCTATTCAGCGGAGCGGGAGTCCCCACGAGCAGTACTTC.

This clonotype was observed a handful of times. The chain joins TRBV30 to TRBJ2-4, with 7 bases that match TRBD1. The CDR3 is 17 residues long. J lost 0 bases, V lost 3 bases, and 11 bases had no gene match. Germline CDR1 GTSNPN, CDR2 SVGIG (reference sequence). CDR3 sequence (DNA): TGTGCCTGGAGACCACCCCACACAGGGGTAGCCAAAAACATTCAGTACTTC. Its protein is CAWRPPHTGVAKNIQYF.

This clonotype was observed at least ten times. The CDR3 sequence is CATGDTGELFF. DNA for the CDR3: TGTGCTACAGGGGATACCGGGGAGCTGTTTTTT. This sequence joins TRBV7-6 and TRBJ2-2, with 7 bases lining up with TRBD1. Germline V gives CDR1 SGHVS, CDR2 FNYEAQ. This CDR3 is built from 11 residues.

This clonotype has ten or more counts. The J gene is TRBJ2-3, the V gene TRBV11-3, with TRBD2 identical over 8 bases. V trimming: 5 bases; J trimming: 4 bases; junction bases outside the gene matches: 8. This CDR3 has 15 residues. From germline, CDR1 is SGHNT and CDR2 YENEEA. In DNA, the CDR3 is TGTGCCAGCAGCCGTAGCGGGGACGTGGCAGATACGCAGTATTTT. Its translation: CASSRSGDVADTQYF. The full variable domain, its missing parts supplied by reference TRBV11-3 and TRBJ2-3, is EAGVVQSPRYKIIEKKQPVAFWCNPISGHNTLYWYLQNLGQGPELLIRYENEEAVDDSQLPKDRFSAERLKGVDSTLKIQPAELGDSAVYLCASSRSGDVADTQYFGPGTRLTVL.

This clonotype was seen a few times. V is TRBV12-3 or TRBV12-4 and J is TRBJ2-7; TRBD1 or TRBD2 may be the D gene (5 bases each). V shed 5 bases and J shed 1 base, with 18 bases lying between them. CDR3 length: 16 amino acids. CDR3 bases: TGTGCCAGCAGTACATCGTCGGGACCCCTGTCCTACGAGCAGTACTTC. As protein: CASSTSSGPLSYEQYF.

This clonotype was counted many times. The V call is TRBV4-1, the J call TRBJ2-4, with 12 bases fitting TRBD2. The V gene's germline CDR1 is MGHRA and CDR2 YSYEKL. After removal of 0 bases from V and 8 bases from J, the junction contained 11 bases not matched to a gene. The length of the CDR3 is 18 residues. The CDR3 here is CASSQDGLAGGRRYIQYF. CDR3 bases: TGCGCCAGCAGCCAAGATGGGCTAGCGGGAGGGAGAAGGTACATTCAGTACTTC.

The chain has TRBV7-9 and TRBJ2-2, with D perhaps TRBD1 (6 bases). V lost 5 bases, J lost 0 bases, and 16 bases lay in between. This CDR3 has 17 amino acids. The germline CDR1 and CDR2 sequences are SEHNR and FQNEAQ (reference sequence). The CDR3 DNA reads TGTGCCAGCAGCCTCCCACTCCAGGGGCCGAACACCGGGGAGCTGTTTTTT. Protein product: CASSLPLQGPNTGELFF.

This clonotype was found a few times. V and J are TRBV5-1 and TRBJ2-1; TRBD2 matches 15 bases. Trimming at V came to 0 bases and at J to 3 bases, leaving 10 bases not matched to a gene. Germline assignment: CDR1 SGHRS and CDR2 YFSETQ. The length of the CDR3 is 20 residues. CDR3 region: CASSLGTEGLAGGRYNEQFF. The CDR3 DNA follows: TGCGCCAGCAGCTTGGGGACAGAAGGACTAGCGGGAGGGCGCTACAATGAGCAGTTCTTC.

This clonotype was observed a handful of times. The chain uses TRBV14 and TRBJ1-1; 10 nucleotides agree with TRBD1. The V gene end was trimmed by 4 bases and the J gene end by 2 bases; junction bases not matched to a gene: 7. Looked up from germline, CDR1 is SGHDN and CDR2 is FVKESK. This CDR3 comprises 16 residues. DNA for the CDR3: TGTGCCAGCAGCCGACCGGGACAGGGGATAAACACTGAAGCTTTCTTT. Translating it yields CASSRPGQGINTEAFF.

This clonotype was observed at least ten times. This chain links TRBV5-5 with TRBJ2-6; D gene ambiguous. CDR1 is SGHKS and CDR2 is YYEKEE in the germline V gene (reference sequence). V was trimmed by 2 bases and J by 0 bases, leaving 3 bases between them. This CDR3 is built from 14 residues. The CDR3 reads CASSFTSGANVLTF. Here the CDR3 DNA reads TGTGCCAGCAGCTTCACCTCTGGGGCCAACGTCCTGACTTTC.

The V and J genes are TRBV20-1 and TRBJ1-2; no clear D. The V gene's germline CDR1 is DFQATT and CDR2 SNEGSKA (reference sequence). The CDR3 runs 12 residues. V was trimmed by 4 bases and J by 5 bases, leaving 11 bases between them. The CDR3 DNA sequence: TGCAGTGCTAACTCCGGAAAGTATGGCTACACCTTC. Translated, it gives CSANSGKYGYTF.

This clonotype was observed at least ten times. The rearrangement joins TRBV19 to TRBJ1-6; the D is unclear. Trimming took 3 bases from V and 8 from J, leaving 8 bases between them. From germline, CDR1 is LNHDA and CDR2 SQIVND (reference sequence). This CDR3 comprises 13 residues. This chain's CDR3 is CASSIGMDSPLHF. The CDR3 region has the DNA TGTGCCAGTAGTATTGGCATGGATTCACCCCTCCACTTT.

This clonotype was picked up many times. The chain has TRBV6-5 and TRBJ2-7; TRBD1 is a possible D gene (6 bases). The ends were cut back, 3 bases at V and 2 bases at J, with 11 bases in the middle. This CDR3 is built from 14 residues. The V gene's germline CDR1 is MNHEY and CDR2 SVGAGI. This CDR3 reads CASSYSTGTYEQYF. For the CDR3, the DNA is TGTGCCAGCAGTTATTCGACAGGTACCTACGAGCAGTACTTC.

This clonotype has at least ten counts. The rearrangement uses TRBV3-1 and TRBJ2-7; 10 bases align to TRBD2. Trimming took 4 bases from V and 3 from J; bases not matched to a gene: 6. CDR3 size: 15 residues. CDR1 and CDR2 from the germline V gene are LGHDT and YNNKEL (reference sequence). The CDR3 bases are TGTGCCAGCAGCCGCGCGGGACTAGCGATCTACGAGCAGTACTTC. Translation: CASSRAGLAIYEQYF.

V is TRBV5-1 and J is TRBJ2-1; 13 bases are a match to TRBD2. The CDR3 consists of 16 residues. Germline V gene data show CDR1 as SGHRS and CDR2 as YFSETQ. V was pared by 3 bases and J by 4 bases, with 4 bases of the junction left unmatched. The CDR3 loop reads CASSSPGLAGYNEQFF. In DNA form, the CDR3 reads TGCGCCAGCAGCTCCCCGGGACTAGCGGGATACAATGAGCAGTTCTTC.

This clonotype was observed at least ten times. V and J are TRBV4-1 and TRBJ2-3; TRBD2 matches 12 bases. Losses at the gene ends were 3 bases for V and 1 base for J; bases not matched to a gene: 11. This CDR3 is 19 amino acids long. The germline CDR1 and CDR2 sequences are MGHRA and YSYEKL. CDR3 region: CASSHHLAGGPSRTDTQYF. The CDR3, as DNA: TGCGCCAGCAGCCATCATCTAGCGGGAGGGCCAAGTCGCACAGATACGCAGTATTTT.

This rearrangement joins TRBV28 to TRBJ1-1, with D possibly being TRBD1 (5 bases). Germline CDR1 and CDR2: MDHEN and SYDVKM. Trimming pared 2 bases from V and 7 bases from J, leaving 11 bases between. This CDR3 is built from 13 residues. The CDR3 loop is CASSLVQGDEAFF. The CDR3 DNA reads TGTGCCAGCAGTTTAGTCCAGGGTGATGAAGCTTTCTTT.

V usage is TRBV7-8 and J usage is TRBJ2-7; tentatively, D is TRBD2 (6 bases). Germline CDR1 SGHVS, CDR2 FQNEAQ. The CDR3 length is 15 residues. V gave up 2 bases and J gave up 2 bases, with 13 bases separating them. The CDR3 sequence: CASSLRGPGAYEQYF. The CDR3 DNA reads TGTGCCAGCAGCTTAAGGGGCCCGGGAGCCTACGAGCAGTACTTC.

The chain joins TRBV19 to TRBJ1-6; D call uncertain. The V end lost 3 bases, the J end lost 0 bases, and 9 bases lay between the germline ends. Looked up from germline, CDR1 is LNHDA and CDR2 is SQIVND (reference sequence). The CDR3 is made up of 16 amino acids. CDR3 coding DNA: TGTGCCAGTAGTATCTTCGACGGCTCCTATAATTCACCCCTCCACTTT. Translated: CASSIFDGSYNSPLHF.

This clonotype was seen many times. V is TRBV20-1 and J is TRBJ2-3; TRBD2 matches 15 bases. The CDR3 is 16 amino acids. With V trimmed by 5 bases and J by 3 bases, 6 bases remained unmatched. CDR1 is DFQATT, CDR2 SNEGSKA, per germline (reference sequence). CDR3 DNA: TGCAGTGCTCTCCCGGGACTAGCGGGGGGTACAGATACGCAGTATTTT. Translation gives CSALPGLAGGTDTQYF.

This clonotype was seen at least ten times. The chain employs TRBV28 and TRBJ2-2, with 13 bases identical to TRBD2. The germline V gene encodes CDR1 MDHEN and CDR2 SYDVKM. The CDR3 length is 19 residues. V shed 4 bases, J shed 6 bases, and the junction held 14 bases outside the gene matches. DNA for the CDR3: TGTGCCAGCAGTTCCCTACGTGGACTAGCGGGAGATTTCGCCGGGGAGCTGTTTTTT. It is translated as CASSSLRGLAGDFAGELFF. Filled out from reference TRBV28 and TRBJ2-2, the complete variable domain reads DVKVTQSSRYLVKRTGEKVFLECVQDMDHENMFWYRQDPGLGLRLIYFSYDVKMKEKGDIPEGYSVSREKKERFSLILESASTNQTSMYLCASSSLRGLAGDFAGELFFGEGSRLTVL.

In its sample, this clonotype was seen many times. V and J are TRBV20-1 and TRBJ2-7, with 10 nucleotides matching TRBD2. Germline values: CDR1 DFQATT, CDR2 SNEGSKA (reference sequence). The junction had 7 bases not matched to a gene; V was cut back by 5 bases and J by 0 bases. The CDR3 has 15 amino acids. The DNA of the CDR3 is TGCAGTGCTCTCTTTAGCGGGGGGAGCTCCTACGAGCAGTACTTC. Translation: CSALFSGGSSYEQYF.

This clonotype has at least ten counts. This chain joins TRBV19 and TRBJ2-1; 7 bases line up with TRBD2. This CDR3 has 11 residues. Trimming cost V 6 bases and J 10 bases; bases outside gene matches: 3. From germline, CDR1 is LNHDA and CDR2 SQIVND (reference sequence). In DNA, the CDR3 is TGTGCCAGTAGCCCGGGACTAGAGCAGTTCTTC. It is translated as CASSPGLEQFF.